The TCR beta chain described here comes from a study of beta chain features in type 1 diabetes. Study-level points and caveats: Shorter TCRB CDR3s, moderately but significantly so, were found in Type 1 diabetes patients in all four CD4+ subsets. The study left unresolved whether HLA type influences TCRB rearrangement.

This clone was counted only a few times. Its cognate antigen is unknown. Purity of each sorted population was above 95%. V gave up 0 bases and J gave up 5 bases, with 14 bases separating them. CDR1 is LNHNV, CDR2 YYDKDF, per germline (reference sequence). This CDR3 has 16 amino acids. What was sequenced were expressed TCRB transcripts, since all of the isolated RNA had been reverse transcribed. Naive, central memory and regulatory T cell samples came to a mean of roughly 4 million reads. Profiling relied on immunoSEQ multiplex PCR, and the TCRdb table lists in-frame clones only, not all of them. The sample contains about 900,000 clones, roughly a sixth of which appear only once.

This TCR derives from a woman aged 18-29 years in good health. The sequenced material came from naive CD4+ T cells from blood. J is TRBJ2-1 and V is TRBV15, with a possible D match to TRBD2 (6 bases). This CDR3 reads CATSRDFGGGHNEQFF. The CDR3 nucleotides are TGTGCCACCAGCAGAGATTTCGGGGGAGGCCACAATGAGCAGTTCTTC. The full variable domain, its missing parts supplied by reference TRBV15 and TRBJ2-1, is DAMVIQNPRYQVTQFGKPVTLSCSQTLNHNVMYWYQQKSSQAPKLLFHYYDKDFNNEADTPDNFQSRRPNTSFCFLDIRSPGLGDTAMYLCATSRDFGGGHNEQFFGPGTRLTVL.